Listed below are T cell receptor beta chains from one sample, sequenced in a study of identical twins. From the 5' RACE reads, TCRdb called clonotypes with MiXCR, one entry per CDR3 protein. Of 450,000 or so distinct CDR3 sequences listed, 13% to 15% are singletons. The sample was also linked to a second study, of yellow fever vaccine responses in identical twins.

The material sequenced was CD4+ T cells sorted from blood. The receptors originated from a woman under 30 in good health. Each CDR3 is given with its conserved first and last residue. A D gene is named only where the DNA matches it firmly. For some rows the clone size is stated as once, few or many, or as a class when expanded; others skip it.

v_call	d_call	clone_size	j_call	cdr3_aa	cdr3_nt
TRBV4-3	NA	NA	TRBJ2-3	CASSQDYGGLSTDTQYF	TGCGCCAGCAGCCAAGATTATGGCGGCCTTAGCACAGATACGCAGTATTTT
TRBV3-1	TRBD2	few	TRBJ2-2	CASSPTRLAATGGELFF	TGTGCCAGCAGCCCCACCCGACTAGCGGCTACGGGCGGGGAGCTGTTTTTT
TRBV9	TRBD1	NA	TRBJ2-3	CASRNRDRDADTQYF	TGTGCCAGCAGGAACCGGGACAGGGACGCAGATACGCAGTATTTT
TRBV12-3/TRBV12-4	NA	few	TRBJ2-3	CASRKAGTLITDTQYF	TGTGCCAGCAGAAAAGCCGGGACTTTGATCACAGATACGCAGTATTTT
TRBV5-1	NA	NA	TRBJ2-6	CASSLGVTTGANVLTF	TGCGCCAGCAGCCTCGGAGTTACCACTGGGGCCAACGTCCTGACTTTC
TRBV5-1	NA	few	TRBJ1-2	CASSAGENYGYTF	TGCGCCAGCAGCGCAGGGGAAAACTATGGCTACACCTTC
TRBV15	NA	NA	TRBJ2-7	CATSIPGGQEQYF	TGTGCCACCAGCATACCCGGCGGGCAGGAGCAGTACTTC
TRBV28	NA	few	TRBJ2-7	CASSFGLAQGKIRNSYEQYF	TGTGCCAGCAGTTTTGGTCTGGCACAGGGAAAGATCAGGAACTCCTACGAGCAGTACTTC
TRBV7-6	TRBD2	few	TRBJ2-1	CASSGGLSNEQFF	TGTGCCAGCAGCGGGGGACTAAGCAATGAGCAGTTCTTC
TRBV7-6	NA	NA	TRBJ2-7	CASSLDRVNYEQYF	TGTGCCAGCAGCTTAGACAGGGTAAACTACGAGCAGTACTTC